The clone carrying this TCR beta chain was seen only once. The entry originates in a study of blood T cell repertoires in COVID-19. Trimming removed 3 bases at V and 0 bases at J, with 8 bases between. CDR1 KGHDR and CDR2 SFDVKD come from the germline V gene. This CDR3 is 15 amino acids long. TCRdb's copy holds only in-frame clones and misses some; the assay was immunoSEQ multiplex PCR. The sample yields roughly 55,000 clones, 65% to 85% seen once. Sequencing was carried out using peripheral blood. This clonotype was obtained from a man aged 60 to 69 with acute or convalescent COVID-19. The chain carries TRBV24-1 and TRBJ1-3; perhaps TRBD1 as D (6 bases). The CDR3 DNA is TGTGCCACCAGTGATGGGGGGGCCTCTGGAAACACCATATATTTT. It specifies CATSDGGASGNTIYF.